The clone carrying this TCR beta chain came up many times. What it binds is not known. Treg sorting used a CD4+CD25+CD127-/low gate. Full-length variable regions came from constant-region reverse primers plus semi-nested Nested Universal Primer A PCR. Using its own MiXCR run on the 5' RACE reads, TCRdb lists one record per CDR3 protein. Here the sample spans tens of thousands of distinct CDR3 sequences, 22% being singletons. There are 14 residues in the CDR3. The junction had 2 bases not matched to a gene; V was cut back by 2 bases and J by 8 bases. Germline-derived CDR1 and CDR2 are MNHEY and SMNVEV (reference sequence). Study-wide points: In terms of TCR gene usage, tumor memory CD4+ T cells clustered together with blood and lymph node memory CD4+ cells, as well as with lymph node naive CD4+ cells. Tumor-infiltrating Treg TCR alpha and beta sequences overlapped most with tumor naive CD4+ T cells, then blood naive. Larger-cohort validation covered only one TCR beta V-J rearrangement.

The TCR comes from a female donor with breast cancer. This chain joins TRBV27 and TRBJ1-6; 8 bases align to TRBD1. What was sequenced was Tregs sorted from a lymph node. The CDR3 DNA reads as TGTGCCAGCAGTTTACAGGGGGCATATTCACCCCTCCACTTT. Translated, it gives CASSLQGAYSPLHF.